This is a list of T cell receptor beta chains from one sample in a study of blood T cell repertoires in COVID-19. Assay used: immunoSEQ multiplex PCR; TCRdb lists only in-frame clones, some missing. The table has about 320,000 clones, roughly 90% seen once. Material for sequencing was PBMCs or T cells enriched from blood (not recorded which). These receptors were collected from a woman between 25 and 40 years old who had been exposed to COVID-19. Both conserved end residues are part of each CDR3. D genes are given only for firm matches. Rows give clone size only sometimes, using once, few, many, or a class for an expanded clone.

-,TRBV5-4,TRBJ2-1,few,TGTGCCAGCAGCTATAACAGCAATGAGCAGTTCTTC,CASSYNSNEQFF
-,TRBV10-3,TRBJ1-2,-,TGTGCCATCAGTCCGGGGGGTGACTATGGCTACACCTTC,CAISPGGDYGYTF
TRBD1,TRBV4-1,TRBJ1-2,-,TGCGCCAGCAGCCGCCGACAGGGGAACTATGGCTACACCTTC,CASSRRQGNYGYTF
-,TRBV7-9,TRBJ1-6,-,TGTGCCAGCAGCTTAGATATGGGGCACGCTTCACCCCTCCACTTT,CASSLDMGHASPLHF
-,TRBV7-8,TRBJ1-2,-,TGTGCCAGCAGCCCCCATTTGTCCGTCGCGGATGGCTACACCTTC,CASSPHLSVADGYTF
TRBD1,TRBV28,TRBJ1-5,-,TGTGCCAGCAGCCAAGACAGGGGATGGGGCGGCAATCAGCCCCAGCATTTT,CASSQDRGWGGNQPQHF
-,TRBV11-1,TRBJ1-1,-,TGTGCCAGCACCATAGCACCAGAGAACACTGAAGCTTTCTTT,CASTIAPENTEAFF
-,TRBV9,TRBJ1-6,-,TGTGCCAGCAGCGTAGGGAGCTCCTATAATTCACCCCTCCACTTT,CASSVGSSYNSPLHF
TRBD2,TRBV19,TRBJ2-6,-,TGTGCCAGTAGTATAGGGAGACTAGCGGGGGAGAGCATCTCTGGGGCCAACGTCCTGACTTTC,CASSIGRLAGESISGANVLTF
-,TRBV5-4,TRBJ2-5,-,TGTGCCAGCAGCGCAGGGGAGACCCAGTACTTC,CASSAGETQYF
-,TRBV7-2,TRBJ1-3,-,TGTGCCAGCAGCTCCCCGGGACACGCAAACACCATATATTTT,CASSSPGHANTIYF
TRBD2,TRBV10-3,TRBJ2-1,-,TGTGCCATCAGTCCTTGGACTAGCGGGGGGGCAAATGAGCAGTTCTTC,CAISPWTSGGANEQFF
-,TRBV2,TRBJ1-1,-,TGTGCCAGCAGTGAGGCGGTTGCCGCTTTCTTT,CASSEAVAAFF
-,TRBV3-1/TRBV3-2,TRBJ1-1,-,TGTGCCAGCAGCCAAGATTCGGTCATGAACACTGAAGCTTTCTTT,CASSQDSVMNTEAFF
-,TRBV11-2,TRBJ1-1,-,TGTGCCAGCAGCTTAAATAGGGGTTCCTTCCCTATGGGCACTGAAGCTTTCTTT,CASSLNRGSFPMGTEAFF
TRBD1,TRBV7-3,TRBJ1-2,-,TGTGCCAGCAGGGCGTCGACAGGGTTTCTTAACTATGGCTACACCTTC,CASRASTGFLNYGYTF
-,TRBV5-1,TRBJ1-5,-,TGCGCCAGCAGCTCACAGCCCTCCGGGGAGGCGCGCAATCAGCCCCAGCATTTT,CASSSQPSGEARNQPQHF
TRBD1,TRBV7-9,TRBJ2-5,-,TGTGCCAGCAGCTTATTCATGGACAGGGGAGAGACCCAGTACTTC,CASSLFMDRGETQYF
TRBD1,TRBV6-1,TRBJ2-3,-,TGTGCCAGCAGTGAAGCGGGACAGGGCACAGATACGCAGTATTTT,CASSEAGQGTDTQYF
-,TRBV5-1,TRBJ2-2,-,TGCGCCAGCAGCTTGGCCGGAGGGTCCGGGGAGCTGTTTTTT,CASSLAGGSGELFF
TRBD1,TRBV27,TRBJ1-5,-,TGTGCCAGCAGTAGAGACAGGGGTTATCAGCCCCAGCATTTT,CASSRDRGYQPQHF
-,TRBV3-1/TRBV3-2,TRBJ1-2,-,TGTGCCAGCAGCCCTGGAGGGAACTATGGCTACACCTTC,CASSPGGNYGYTF
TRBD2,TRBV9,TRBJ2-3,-,TGTGCCAGCAGCCCCGGGACTAGCGGTAGCACAGATACGCAGTATTTT,CASSPGTSGSTDTQYF